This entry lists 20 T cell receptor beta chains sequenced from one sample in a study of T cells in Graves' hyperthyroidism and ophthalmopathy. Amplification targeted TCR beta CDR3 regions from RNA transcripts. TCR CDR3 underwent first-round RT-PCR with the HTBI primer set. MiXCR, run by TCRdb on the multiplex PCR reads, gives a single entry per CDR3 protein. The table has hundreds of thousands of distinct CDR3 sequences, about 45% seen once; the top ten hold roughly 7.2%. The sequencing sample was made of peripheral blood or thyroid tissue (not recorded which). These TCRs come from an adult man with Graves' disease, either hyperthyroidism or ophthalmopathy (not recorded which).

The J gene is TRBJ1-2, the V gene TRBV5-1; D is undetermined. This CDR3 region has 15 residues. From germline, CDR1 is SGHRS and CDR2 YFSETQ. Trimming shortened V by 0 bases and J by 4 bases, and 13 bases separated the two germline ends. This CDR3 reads CASSLDGSRGYGYTF. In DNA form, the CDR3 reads TGCGCCAGCAGCTTGGATGGCTCCCGGGGCTATGGCTACACCTTC.

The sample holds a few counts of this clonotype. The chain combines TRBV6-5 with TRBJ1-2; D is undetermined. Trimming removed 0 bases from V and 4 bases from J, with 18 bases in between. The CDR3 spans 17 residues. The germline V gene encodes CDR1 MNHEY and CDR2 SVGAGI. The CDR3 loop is CASSYSRAANNPYGYTF. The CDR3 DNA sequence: TGTGCCAGCAGTTACTCGAGGGCAGCCAACAACCCCTATGGCTACACCTTC.

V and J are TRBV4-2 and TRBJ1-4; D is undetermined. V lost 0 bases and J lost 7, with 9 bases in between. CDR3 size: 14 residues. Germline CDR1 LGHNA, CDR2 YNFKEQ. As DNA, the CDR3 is TGTGCCAGCAGCCAAGAACACAGAGGTGAAAAACTGTTTTTT. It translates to CASSQEHRGEKLFF.

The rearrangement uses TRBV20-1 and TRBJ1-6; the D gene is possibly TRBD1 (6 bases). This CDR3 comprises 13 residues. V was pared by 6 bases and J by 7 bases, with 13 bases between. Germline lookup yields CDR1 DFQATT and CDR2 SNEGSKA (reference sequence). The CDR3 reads CSAPLTGNSPLHF. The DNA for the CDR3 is TGCAGTGCCCCCCTCACAGGGAATTCACCCCTCCACTTT.

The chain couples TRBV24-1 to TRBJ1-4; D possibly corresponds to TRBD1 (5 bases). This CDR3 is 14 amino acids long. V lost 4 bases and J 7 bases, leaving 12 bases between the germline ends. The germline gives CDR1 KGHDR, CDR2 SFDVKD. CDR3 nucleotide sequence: TGTGCCACCAGTGAACCGGGGCGCGGTGAAAAACTGTTTTTT. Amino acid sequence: CATSEPGRGEKLFF.

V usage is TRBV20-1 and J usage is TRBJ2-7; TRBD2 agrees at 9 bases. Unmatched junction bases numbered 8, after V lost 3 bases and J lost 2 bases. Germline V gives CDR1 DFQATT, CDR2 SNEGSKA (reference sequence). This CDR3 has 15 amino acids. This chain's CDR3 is CSASRLAGLTYEQYF. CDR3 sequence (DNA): TGCAGTGCTAGTCGGCTAGCGGGGTTAACCTACGAGCAGTACTTC.

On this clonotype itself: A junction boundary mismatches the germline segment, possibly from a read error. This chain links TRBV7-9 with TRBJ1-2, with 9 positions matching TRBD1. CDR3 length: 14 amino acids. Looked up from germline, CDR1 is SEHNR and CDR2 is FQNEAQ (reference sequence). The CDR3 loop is CASSLGQGFGGYTF. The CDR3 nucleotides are TGTGCTAGCAGCTTAGGACAGGGGTTTGGAGGCTACACCTTC.

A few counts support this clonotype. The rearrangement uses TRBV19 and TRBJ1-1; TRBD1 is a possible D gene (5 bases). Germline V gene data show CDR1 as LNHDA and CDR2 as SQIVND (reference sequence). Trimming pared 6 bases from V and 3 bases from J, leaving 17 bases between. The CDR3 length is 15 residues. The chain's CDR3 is CASSVLRAGDTEAFF. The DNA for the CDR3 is TGTGCCAGTAGCGTTCTCAGGGCTGGGGACACTGAAGCTTTCTTT.

The CDR3 bases are TGTGCCAGCAGCTTACAGGGGGCCGGGGACTACGAGCAGTACTTC. Translated: CASSLQGAGDYEQYF. The chain recombines TRBV7-3 with TRBJ2-7; the match to TRBD1 covers 8 bases. Germline V gives CDR1 SGHTA, CDR2 FQGTGA. Trimming at V came to 2 bases and at J to 3 bases, leaving 6 bases not matched to a gene. This CDR3 contains 15 residues.

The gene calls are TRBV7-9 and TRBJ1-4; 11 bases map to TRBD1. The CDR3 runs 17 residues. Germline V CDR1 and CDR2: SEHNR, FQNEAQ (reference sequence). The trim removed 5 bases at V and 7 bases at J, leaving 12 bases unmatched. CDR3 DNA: TGTGCCAGCAGCGGAGGGGACAGGGGGGCAATTATTGAAAAACTGTTTTTT. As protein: CASSGGDRGAIIEKLFF.

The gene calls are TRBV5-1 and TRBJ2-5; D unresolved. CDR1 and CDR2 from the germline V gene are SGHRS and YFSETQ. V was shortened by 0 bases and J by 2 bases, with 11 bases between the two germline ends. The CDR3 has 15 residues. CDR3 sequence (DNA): TGCGCCAGCAGCTTGGCCGTCAGGCTTCAAGAGACCCAGTACTTC. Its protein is CASSLAVRLQETQYF.

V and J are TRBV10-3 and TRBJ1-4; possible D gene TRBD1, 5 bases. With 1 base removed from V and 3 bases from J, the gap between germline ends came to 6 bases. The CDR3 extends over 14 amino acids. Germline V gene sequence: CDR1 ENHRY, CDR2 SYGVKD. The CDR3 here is CAISELGPNEKLFF. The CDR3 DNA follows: TGTGCCATCAGTGAGTTGGGGCCTAATGAAAAACTGTTTTTT.

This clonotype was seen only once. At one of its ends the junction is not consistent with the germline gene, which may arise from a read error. The CDR3 here is CASSSAEEAQYF. The CDR3 DNA sequence: TGTGCCAGCAGCTCCGCCGAAGAGGCCCAGTACTTC. This rearrangement joins TRBV7-8 to TRBJ2-5; D not resolved. CDR1 SGHVS and CDR2 FQNEAQ come from the germline V gene. The CDR3 runs 12 residues.

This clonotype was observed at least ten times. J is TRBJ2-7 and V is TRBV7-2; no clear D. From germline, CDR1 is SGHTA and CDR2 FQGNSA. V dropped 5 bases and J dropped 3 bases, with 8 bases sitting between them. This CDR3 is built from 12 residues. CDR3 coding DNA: TGTGCCAGCAGCCAGCGCATCTACGAGCAGTACTTC. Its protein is CASSQRIYEQYF.

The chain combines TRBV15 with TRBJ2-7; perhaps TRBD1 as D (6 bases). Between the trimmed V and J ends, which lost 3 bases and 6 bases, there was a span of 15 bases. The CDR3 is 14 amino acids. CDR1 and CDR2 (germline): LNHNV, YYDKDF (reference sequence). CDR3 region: CATSRRRGFPEQYF. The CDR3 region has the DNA TGTGCCACCAGCAGGAGAAGGGGGTTCCCCGAGCAGTACTTC. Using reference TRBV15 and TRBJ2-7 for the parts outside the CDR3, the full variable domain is DAMVIQNPRYQVTQFGKPVTLSCSQTLNHNVMYWYQQKSSQAPKLLFHYYDKDFNNEADTPDNFQSRRPNTSFCFLDIRSPGLGDTAMYLCATSRRRGFPEQYFGPGTRLTVT.

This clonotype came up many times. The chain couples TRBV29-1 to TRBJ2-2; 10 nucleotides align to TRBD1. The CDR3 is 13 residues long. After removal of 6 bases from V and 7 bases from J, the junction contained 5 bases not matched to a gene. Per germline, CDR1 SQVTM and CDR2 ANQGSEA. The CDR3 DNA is TGCAGCGTGACAGGGGGCGAGGACGGGGAGCTGTTTTTT. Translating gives CSVTGGEDGELFF.

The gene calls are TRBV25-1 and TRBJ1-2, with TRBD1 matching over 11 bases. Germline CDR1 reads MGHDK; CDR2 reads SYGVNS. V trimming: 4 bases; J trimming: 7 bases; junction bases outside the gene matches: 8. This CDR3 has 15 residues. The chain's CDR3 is CASSAKDRGLVGYTF. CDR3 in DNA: TGTGCCAGCAGTGCTAAGGACAGGGGGCTGGTTGGCTACACCTTC.

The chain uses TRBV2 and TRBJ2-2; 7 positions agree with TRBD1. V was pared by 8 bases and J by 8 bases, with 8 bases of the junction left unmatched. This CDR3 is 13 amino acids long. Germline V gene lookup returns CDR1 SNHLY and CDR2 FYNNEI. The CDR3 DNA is TGTGCCAGCGGACGACAGGGCGGGGGGGAGCTGTTTTTT. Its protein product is CASGRQGGGELFF. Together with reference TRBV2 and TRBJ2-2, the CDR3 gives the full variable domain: EPEVTQTPSHQVTQMGQEVILRCVPISNHLYFYWYRQILGQKVEFLVSFYNNEISEKSEIFDDQFSVERPDGSNFTLKIRSTKLEDSAMYFCASGRQGGGELFFGEGSRLTVL.

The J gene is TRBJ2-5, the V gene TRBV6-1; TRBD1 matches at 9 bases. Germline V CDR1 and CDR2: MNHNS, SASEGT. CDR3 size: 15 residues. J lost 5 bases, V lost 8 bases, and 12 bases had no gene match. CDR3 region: CASLARDRVAETQYF. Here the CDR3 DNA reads TGTGCCAGCTTGGCCCGGGACAGGGTGGCCGAGACCCAGTACTTC.

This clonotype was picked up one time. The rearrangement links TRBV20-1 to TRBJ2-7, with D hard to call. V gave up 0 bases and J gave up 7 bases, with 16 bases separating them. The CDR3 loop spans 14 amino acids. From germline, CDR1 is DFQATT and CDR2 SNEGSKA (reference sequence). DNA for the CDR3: TGCAGTGCTAGAGATGGAGACTCCTACAATGAGCAGTACTTC. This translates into CSARDGDSYNEQYF.